This T cell receptor beta chain was documented in a study of T cell responses to AZD1222 COVID-19 vaccine. Pooling of second doses given at about 4 or about 12 weeks was done. General study points: After two AZD1222 doses, spike-specific TCR breadth and depth rose versus day 0. Dominant CD4 TCR responses targeted spike regions 160-218 and 743-854. Seropositivity was recorded at baseline in only 6 or 7 AZD1222 recipients.

Trimming cost V 5 bases and J 1 base, with 9 bases left between them. The CDR3 has 15 amino acids. Germline V gene data show CDR1 as LNHDA and CDR2 as SQIVND (reference sequence). As for this clone: Antigen: not known.

This table comes from immunoSEQ multiplex PCR, and its TCRdb copy is limited to in-frame clones, with some not included. The table has 180,000 or so clones, 88% seen once; the top ten hold roughly 25%. The chain combines TRBV19 with TRBJ2-6, with no clear D. This receptor was obtained from an adult who received the AZD1222 COVID-19 vaccine. The starting material was peripheral blood, obtained 28 days after the second AZD1222 dose. This CDR3 reads CASSSAGSGANVLTF. The CDR3 DNA follows: TGTGCCAGTAGTTCCGCTGGGTCTGGGGCCAACGTCCTGACTTTC.